The next 23 T cell receptor beta chains were all read from a single sample in a study of T cells after yellow fever vaccination. TCRdb re-derived calls from the 5' RACE reads in MiXCR, one entry per CDR3 protein. Here the sample spans roughly 310,000 distinct CDR3 sequences, 3% to 4.5% being singletons. Sequencing used PBMCs, obtained on the day of the yellow fever booster vaccination. All receptors derive from a man aged 18 to 29 who received the YFV17D yellow fever vaccine.

The sample holds many counts of this clonotype. The gene calls are TRBV7-2 and TRBJ1-5, with a weak D call TRBD1 (5 bases). The CDR3 loop spans 13 amino acids. Germline V lookup: CDR1 SGHTA, CDR2 FQGNSA. The ends were cut back, 3 bases at V and 7 bases at J, with 10 bases in the middle. For the CDR3, the DNA is TGTGCCAGCAGCTTTGGGGGAGAACAGCCCCAGCATTTT. It specifies CASSFGGEQPQHF.

This clonotype was counted many times. The V gene is TRBV3-1, the J gene TRBJ1-2; D not resolved. This CDR3 comprises 13 residues. CDR1 and CDR2 (germline): LGHDT, YNNKEL (reference sequence). The V end was cut by 1 base, the J end by 5 bases, with 8 bases between. The CDR3 DNA reads as TGTGCCAGCAGCCAAGCGGCTACTTATGGCTACACCTTC. It specifies CASSQAATYGYTF.

In its sample, this clonotype was seen many times. The genes are TRBV12-3 or TRBV12-4 and TRBJ1-1, with D hard to call. The CDR3 spans 11 residues. Trimming cost V 3 bases and J 4 bases, with 3 bases left between them. In DNA form, the CDR3 reads TGTGCCAGCAGTTTCCCCACTGAAGCTTTCTTT. Translated: CASSFPTEAFF.

Many counts were recorded for this clonotype. This rearrangement joins TRBV11-2 to TRBJ2-5; D gene ambiguous. V was trimmed by 3 bases and J by 7 bases, leaving 12 bases between them. The CDR3 is 13 residues long. Per germline, CDR1 SGHAT and CDR2 FQNNGV. As DNA, the CDR3 is TGTGCCAGCAGCTTGAGTACAATAGGGACCCAGTACTTC. Translation: CASSLSTIGTQYF.

V usage is TRBV7-3 and J usage is TRBJ2-3, with 11 positions matching TRBD2. Trimming cost V 4 bases and J 0 bases; bases outside gene matches: 3. The CDR3 spans 16 residues. The germline CDR1 and CDR2 sequences are SGHTA and FQGTGA. The CDR3 DNA follows: TGTGCCAGCAGCTCGTTAGCGGGGGGGAGCACAGATACGCAGTATTTT. This encodes CASSSLAGGSTDTQYF.

This clonotype was seen a handful of times. The chain employs TRBV29-1 and TRBJ1-6, with D uncertain. The CDR3 totals 13 residues. CDR1 is SQVTM and CDR2 is ANQGSEA in the germline V gene. V shed 4 bases and J shed 6 bases, with 10 bases lying between them. The CDR3 coding sequence is TGCAGCGTTGGTGAGGACTTTAATTCACCCCTCCACTTT. This encodes CSVGEDFNSPLHF.

This clonotype was observed many times. This chain links TRBV4-1 with TRBJ2-7; D not certain. Germline CDR1 and CDR2: MGHRA and YSYEKL. V was clipped by 0 bases and J by 6 bases, with 18 bases between them. This CDR3 has 16 residues. CDR3 sequence: CASSQEAPGHPSEQYF. The CDR3, as DNA: TGCGCCAGCAGCCAAGAGGCTCCCGGCCATCCCTCCGAGCAGTACTTC.

The V gene is TRBV19, the J gene TRBJ2-5; D is tentatively TRBD1 or TRBD2 (5 bases each). There are 17 residues in the CDR3. V lost 1 base and J 2 bases, leaving 17 bases between the germline ends. Germline CDR1 and CDR2: LNHDA and SQIVND (reference sequence). The CDR3 coding sequence is TGTGCCAGTAGTATAGTCCGGGACGTCTGGAGTCAAGAGACCCAGTACTTC. It encodes CASSIVRDVWSQETQYF.

This clonotype was found many times. This sequence joins TRBV29-1 and TRBJ2-1, with 7 bases fitting TRBD2. J lost 5 bases, V lost 2 bases, and 3 bases had no gene match. The germline CDR1 and CDR2 sequences are SQVTM and ANQGSEA. The CDR3 extends over 13 amino acids. In nucleotides, the CDR3 is TGCAGCGTTGAAAAGCGGGGCCACAATGAGCAGTTCTTC. Amino acid sequence: CSVEKRGHNEQFF.

This clonotype has a count of ten or more. The V call is TRBV6-6, the J call TRBJ1-4; D not certain. Germline V gene sequence: CDR1 MNHNY, CDR2 SVGAGI (reference sequence). V lost 8 bases, J lost 8 bases, and 15 bases lay in between. CDR3 size: 13 residues. CDR3 amino acids: CASGDRPGEKLFF. The CDR3 coding sequence is TGTGCCAGCGGTGACCGACCTGGGGAAAAACTGTTTTTT.

This clonotype has ten or more counts. This chain links TRBV15 with TRBJ2-5; possibly TRBD1 for D (5 bases). This CDR3 region has 14 residues. Germline CDR1 LNHNV, CDR2 YYDKDF (reference sequence). The V gene lost 0 bases and the J gene lost 7 bases, with 12 bases spanning the gap. CDR3 in DNA: TGTGCCACCAGCAGAGATAGGCAGGGTGCGACCCAGTACTTC. Its translation is CATSRDRQGATQYF.

This clonotype was counted many times. V and J are TRBV19 and TRBJ2-2, with D unresolved. Deletions cut 0 bases from V and 1 base from J, with 6 bases between. The CDR3 is made up of 15 amino acids. The germline CDR1 and CDR2 sequences are LNHDA and SQIVND (reference sequence). In nucleotides, the CDR3 is TGTGCCAGTAGTATAGATCCACAGAACACCGGGGAGCTGTTTTTT. Its translation is CASSIDPQNTGELFF.

Many counts were recorded for this clonotype. The rearrangement links TRBV30 to TRBJ2-1; tentative D call: TRBD2 (5 bases). The V gene's germline CDR1 is GTSNPN and CDR2 SVGIG (reference sequence). The CDR3 length is 14 residues. The V end was cut by 3 bases, the J end by 6 bases, with 15 bases between. CDR3 in amino acids: CAWRLRGSVNEQFF. The CDR3 DNA follows: TGTGCCTGGAGATTACGCGGGTCTGTCAATGAGCAGTTCTTC.

This clonotype was observed a handful of times. This chain connects TRBV4-3 to TRBJ2-4; D not certain. Germline V gene lookup returns CDR1 LGHNA and CDR2 YSLEER. There are 16 residues in the CDR3. The germline V and J ends were trimmed by 1 base and 0 bases, with 10 bases remaining between them. The DNA of the CDR3 is TGCGCCAGCAGCCAAGTTGTCTGGCTAGCCAAAAACATTCAGTACTTC. Translating it yields CASSQVVWLAKNIQYF.

The chain joins TRBV7-2 to TRBJ2-5; D assignment may be TRBD1 or TRBD2 (5 bases each). CDR3 length: 16 amino acids. V shed 5 bases and J shed 4 bases, with 20 bases lying between them. CDR1 SGHTA and CDR2 FQGNSA come from the germline V gene. DNA for the CDR3: TGTGCCAGCAGCCCGTACGGCCGTGGGGCGGGAGAGACCCAGTACTTC. It encodes CASSPYGRGAGETQYF.

The sample holds many counts of this clonotype. The gene calls are TRBV11-2 and TRBJ1-5; 9 bases are shared with TRBD1. V dropped 1 base and J dropped 0; count of bases not matched to a gene: 4. Germline CDR1 reads SGHAT; CDR2 reads FQNNGV. The CDR3 consists of 17 residues. In nucleotides, the CDR3 is TGTGCCAGCAGCTTAGTGAACAGGGGGCTTAGCAATCAGCCCCAGCATTTT. As protein: CASSLVNRGLSNQPQHF.

This clonotype ranks as medium-sized. This chain joins TRBV7-2 and TRBJ1-2; D may be TRBD1 (5 bases). CDR1 SGHTA and CDR2 FQGNSA come from the germline V gene. V was cut by 5 bases and J by 4 bases, with 14 bases left in between. This CDR3 comprises 14 residues. The CDR3 coding sequence is TGTGCCAGCAGCCCAGGCTTGGGGCTCTATGGCTACACCTTC. Amino acids: CASSPGLGLYGYTF.

The chain employs TRBV5-1 and TRBJ1-1, with D possibly TRBD1 on 6 matching bases. Germline V gene lookup returns CDR1 SGHRS and CDR2 YFSETQ. There are 14 residues in the CDR3. Deletions cut 4 bases from V and 5 bases from J, with 15 bases between. The DNA for the CDR3 is TGCGCCAGCAGCCCTCAGACAGGCCCAACTGAAGCTTTCTTT. It is translated as CASSPQTGPTEAFF. Full variable domain (remainder filled in from reference TRBV5-1 and TRBJ1-1): KAGVTQTPRYLIKTRGQQVTLSCSPISGHRSVSWYQQTPGQGLQFLFEYFSETQRNKGNFPGRFSGRQFSNSRSEMNVSTLELGDSALYLCASSPQTGPTEAFFGQGTRLTVV.

This clonotype was seen a few times. The V gene is TRBV7-8, the J gene TRBJ2-7; tentative D call: TRBD2 (6 bases). The CDR3 has 14 amino acids. V lost 4 bases and J 0 bases, leaving 10 bases between the germline ends. Germline CDR1 reads SGHVS; CDR2 reads FQNEAQ. Here the CDR3 reads CASSSRLVSYEQYF. In nucleotides, the CDR3 is TGTGCCAGCAGCTCCAGACTAGTCTCCTACGAGCAGTACTTC. The variable domain in full, completed from reference TRBV7-8 and TRBJ2-7, reads GAGVSQSPRYKVAKRGQDVALRCDPISGHVSLFWYQQALGQGPEFLTYFQNEAQLDKSGLPSDRFFAERPEGSVSTLKIQRTQQEDSAVYLCASSSRLVSYEQYFGPGTRLTVT.

The V and J genes are TRBV5-5 and TRBJ2-7; D gene ambiguous. The V and J ends lost 2 bases and 2 bases respectively, with 8 bases between them. CDR1 is SGHKS, CDR2 YYEKEE, per germline (reference sequence). The CDR3 is 13 amino acids. The CDR3 DNA sequence: TGTGCCAGCAGCTTTAGGGCAACCTACGAGCAGTACTTC. This codes for CASSFRATYEQYF.

This clonotype was detected many times. The J gene is TRBJ2-2, the V gene TRBV29-1; 8 bases line up with TRBD2. The CDR3 contains 14 residues. J gave up 7 bases and V 6 bases, and 10 bases lay outside the gene matches. Germline V gives CDR1 SQVTM, CDR2 ANQGSEA. CDR3 DNA: TGCAGCGTATTCGCCGGGACTAGATTCGGGGAGCTGTTTTTT. It specifies CSVFAGTRFGELFF.

The chain links TRBV7-2 to TRBJ1-6; tentatively, D is TRBD1 (5 bases). V was pared by 2 bases and J by 5 bases, with 10 bases between. Germline loops: CDR1 SGHTA, CDR2 FQGNSA. The CDR3 totals 15 residues. The CDR3: CASSLSGPHNSPLHF. The DNA of the CDR3 is TGTGCCAGCAGCTTATCGGGGCCTCATAATTCACCCCTCCACTTT.

In this sample, this clonotype turned up many times. The chain couples TRBV6-1 to TRBJ2-1; D remains unclear. The germline V gene encodes CDR1 MNHNS and CDR2 SASEGT. V was trimmed by 6 bases and J by 7 bases, leaving 10 bases between them. This CDR3 contains 12 residues. CDR3 in amino acids: CASSRLGNEQFF. For the CDR3, the DNA is TGTGCCAGCAGCAGACTGGGGAATGAGCAGTTCTTC.